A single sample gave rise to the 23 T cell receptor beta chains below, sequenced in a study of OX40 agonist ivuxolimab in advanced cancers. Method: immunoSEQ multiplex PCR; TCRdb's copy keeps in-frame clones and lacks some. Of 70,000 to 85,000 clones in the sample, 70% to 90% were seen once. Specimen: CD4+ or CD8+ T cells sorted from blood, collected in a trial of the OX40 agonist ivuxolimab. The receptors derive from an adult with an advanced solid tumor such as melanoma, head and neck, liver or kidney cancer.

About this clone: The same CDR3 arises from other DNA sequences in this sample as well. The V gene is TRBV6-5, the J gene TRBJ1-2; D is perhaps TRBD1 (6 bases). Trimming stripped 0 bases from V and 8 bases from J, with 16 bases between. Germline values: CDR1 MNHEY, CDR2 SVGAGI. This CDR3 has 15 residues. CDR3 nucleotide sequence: TGTGCCAGCAGTTACTCGATAGGGGGGCAAGGCGGCTACACCTTC. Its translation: CASSYSIGGQGGYTF.

DNA of the CDR3: TGTGCCAGCAGCTTGGACACCGGGGCTAACTATGGCTACACCTTC. Residues: CASSLDTGANYGYTF. The rearrangement uses TRBV7-3 and TRBJ1-2; possibly TRBD1 for D (5 bases). The CDR3 length is 15 residues. The V end lost 3 bases, the J end lost 0 bases, and 11 bases lay between the germline ends. Germline lookup yields CDR1 SGHTA and CDR2 FQGTGA.

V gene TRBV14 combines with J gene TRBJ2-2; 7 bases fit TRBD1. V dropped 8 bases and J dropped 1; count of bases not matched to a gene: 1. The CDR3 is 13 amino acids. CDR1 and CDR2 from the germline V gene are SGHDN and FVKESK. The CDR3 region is CASRDRNTGELFF. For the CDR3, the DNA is TGTGCCAGCCGGGACAGGAACACCGGGGAGCTGTTTTTT.

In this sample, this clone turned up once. The CDR3 loop reads CAISENREQYF. CDR3 DNA sequence: TGTGCCATCAGTGAGAACAGGGAGCAGTACTTC. The rearrangement joins TRBV10-3 to TRBJ2-7, with D possibly matching TRBD1 (5 bases). The CDR3 loop spans 11 amino acids. Germline V gives CDR1 ENHRY, CDR2 SYGVKD. V was trimmed by 2 bases and J by 7 bases, leaving 6 bases between them.

In DNA form, the CDR3 reads TGTGCCATCAGTGATTCTGGTTACTCTGGAAACACCATATATTTT. Encoded protein: CAISDSGYSGNTIYF. J is TRBJ1-3 and V is TRBV10-3; D remains unclear. The CDR3 sequence is 15 residues long. V lost 3 bases, J lost 0 bases, and 9 bases lay in between. In germline, CDR1 is ENHRY, CDR2 SYGVKD.

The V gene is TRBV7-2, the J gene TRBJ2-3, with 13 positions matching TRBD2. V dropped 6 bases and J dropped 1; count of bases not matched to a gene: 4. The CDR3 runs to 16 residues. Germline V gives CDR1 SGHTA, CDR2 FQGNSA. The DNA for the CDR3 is TGTGCCAGCAGACCCGGACTAGCGGGAGGCACAGATACGCAGTATTTT. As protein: CASRPGLAGGTDTQYF. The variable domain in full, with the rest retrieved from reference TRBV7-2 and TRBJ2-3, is GAGVSQSPSNKVTEKGKDVELRCDPISGHTALYWYRQSLGQGLEFLIYFQGNSAPDKSGLPSDRFSAERTGGSVSTLTIQRTQQEDSAVYLCASRPGLAGGTDTQYFGPGTRLTVL.

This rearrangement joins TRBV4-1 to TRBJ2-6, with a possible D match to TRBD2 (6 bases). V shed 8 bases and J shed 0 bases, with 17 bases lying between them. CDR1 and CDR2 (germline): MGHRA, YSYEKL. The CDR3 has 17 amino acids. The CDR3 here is CASSRAGLPSGANVLTF. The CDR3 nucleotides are TGCGCCAGCTCCAGGGCGGGGCTGCCCTCTGGGGCCAACGTCCTGACTTTC.

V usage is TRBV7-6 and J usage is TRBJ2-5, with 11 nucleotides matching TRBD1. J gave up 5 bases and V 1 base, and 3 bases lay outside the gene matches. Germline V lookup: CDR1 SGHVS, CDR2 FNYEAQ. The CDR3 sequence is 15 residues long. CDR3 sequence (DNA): TGTGCCAGCAGCTTAGGGACAGGGGGCCAGGAGACCCAGTACTTC. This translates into CASSLGTGGQETQYF.

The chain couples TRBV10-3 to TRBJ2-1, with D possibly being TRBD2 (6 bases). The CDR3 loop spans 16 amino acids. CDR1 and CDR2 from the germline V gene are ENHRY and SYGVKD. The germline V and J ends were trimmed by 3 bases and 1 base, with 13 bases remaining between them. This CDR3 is CAISEGAGMSYNEQFF. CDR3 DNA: TGTGCCATCAGTGAAGGGGCGGGAATGTCCTACAATGAGCAGTTCTTC.

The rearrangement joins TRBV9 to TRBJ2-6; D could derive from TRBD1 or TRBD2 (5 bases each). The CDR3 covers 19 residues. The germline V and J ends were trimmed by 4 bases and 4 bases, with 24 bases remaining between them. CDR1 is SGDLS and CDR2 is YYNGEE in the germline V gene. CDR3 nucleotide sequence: TGTGCCAGCAGCACGAGGGGTGCAGCCATCCCGGGAGGGGCCAACGTCCTGACTTTC. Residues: CASSTRGAAIPGGANVLTF.

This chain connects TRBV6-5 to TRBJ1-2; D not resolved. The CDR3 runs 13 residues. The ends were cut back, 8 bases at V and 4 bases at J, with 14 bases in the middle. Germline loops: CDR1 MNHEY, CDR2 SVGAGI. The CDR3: CASGVSRSYGYTF. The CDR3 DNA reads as TGTGCCAGCGGAGTGTCGCGGAGCTATGGCTACACCTTC.

The CDR3 loop is CASSFSGNTEAFF. The CDR3 DNA reads TGTGCCAGCAGCTTTTCAGGGAACACTGAAGCTTTCTTT. The chain joins TRBV7-8 to TRBJ1-1; no reliable D call. Germline V CDR1 and CDR2: SGHVS, FQNEAQ. CDR3 length: 13 residues. V was shortened by 3 bases and J by 1 base, with 6 bases between the two germline ends.

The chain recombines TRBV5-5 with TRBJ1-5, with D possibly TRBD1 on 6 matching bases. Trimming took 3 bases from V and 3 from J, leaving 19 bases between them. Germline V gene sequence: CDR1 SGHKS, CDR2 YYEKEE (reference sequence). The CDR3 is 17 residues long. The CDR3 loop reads CASSWGPQGIDNQPQHF. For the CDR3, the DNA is TGTGCCAGCAGCTGGGGACCTCAGGGGATTGACAATCAGCCCCAGCATTTT.

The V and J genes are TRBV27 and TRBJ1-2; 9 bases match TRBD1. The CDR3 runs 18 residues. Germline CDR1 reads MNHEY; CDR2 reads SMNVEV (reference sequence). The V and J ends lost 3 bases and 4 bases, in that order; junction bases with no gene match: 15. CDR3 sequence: CASSFGGTGSYISYGYTF. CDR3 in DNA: TGTGCCAGCAGTTTCGGGGGGACAGGGTCATATATTAGCTATGGCTACACCTTC.

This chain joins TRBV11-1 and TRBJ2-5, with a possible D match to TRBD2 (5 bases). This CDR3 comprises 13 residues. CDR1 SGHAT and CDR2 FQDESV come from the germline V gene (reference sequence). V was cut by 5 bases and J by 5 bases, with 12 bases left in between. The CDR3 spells CASSPEGRETQYF. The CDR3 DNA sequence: TGTGCCAGCAGCCCCGAGGGCCGTGAGACCCAGTACTTC.

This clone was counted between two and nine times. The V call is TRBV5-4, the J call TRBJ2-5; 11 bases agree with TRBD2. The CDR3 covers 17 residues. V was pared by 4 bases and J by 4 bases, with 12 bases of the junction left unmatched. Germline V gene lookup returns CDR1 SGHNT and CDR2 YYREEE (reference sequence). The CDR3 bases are TGTGCCAGCAGCGGTAGCGGGGGGGCCCTCCACCGAGAGACCCAGTACTTC. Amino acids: CASSGSGGALHRETQYF.

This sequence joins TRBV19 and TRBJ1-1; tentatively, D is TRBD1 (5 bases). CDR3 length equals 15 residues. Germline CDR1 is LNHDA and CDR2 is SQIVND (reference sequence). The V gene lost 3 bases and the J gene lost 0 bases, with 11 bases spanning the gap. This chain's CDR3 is CASSMDIAVNTEAFF. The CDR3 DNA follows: TGTGCCAGTAGTATGGACATCGCAGTGAACACTGAAGCTTTCTTT.

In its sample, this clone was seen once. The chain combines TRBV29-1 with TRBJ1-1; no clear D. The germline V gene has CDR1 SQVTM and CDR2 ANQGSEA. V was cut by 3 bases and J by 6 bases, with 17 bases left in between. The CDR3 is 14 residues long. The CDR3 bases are TGCAGCGTTGATGACGGGTTAATGGTGGCTGAAGCTTTCTTT. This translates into CSVDDGLMVAEAFF.

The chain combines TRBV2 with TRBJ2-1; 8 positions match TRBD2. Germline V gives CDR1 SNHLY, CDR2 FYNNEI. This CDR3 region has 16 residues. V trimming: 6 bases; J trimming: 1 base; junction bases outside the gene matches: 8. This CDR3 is CASRSIGRGSYNEQFF. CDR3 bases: TGTGCCAGCAGGTCCATCGGGAGGGGGTCCTACAATGAGCAGTTCTTC.

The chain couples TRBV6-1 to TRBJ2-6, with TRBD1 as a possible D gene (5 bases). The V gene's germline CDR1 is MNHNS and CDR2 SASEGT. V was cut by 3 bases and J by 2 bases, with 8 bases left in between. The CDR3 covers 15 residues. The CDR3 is CASSEQGPGANVLTF. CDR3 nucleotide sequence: TGTGCCAGCAGTGAGCAGGGCCCTGGGGCCAACGTCCTGACTTTC.

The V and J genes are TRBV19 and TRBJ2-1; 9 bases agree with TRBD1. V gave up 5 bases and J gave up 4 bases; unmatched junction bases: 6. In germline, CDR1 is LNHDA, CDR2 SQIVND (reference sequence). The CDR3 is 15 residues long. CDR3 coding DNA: TGTGCCAGTAGTCAAGGACAGGGGAGATACAATGAGCAGTTCTTC. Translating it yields CASSQGQGRYNEQFF.

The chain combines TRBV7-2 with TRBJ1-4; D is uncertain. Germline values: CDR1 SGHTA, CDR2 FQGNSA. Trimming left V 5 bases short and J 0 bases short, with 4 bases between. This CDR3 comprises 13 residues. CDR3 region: CASSLATNEKLFF. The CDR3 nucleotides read TGTGCCAGCAGCCTTGCAACTAATGAAAAACTGTTTTTT.

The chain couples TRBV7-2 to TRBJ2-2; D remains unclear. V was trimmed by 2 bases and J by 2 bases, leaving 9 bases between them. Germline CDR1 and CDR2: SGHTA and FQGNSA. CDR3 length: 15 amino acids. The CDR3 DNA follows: TGTGCCAGCAGCTTATTAGGCACCAACACCGGGGAGCTGTTTTTT. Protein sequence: CASSLLGTNTGELFF.